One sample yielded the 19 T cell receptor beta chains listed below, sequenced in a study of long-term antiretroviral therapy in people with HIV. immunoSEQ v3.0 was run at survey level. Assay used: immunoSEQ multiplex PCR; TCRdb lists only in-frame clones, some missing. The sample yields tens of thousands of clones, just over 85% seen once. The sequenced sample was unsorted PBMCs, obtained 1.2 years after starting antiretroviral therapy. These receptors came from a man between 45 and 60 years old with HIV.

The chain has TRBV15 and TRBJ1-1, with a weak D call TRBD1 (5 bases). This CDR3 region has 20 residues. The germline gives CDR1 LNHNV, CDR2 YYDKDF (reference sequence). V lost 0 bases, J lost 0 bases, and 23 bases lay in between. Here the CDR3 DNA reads TGTGCCACCAGCAGAGATCAAGGTTTCGTGGGGCGGACCATGAACACTGAAGCTTTCTTT. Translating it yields CATSRDQGFVGRTMNTEAFF.

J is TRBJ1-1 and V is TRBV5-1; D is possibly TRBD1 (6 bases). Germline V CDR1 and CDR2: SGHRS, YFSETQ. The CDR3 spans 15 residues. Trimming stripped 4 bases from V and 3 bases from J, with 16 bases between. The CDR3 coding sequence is TGCGCCAGCAGCAAGGACGCCACAGGGTACACTGAAGCTTTCTTT. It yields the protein CASSKDATGYTEAFF.

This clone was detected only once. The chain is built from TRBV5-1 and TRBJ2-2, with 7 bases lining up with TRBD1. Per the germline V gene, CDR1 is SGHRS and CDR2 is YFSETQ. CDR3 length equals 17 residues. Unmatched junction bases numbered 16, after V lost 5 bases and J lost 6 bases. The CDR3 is CASRRGRGRVGAGELFF. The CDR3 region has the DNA TGCGCCAGCAGGAGGGGGCGCGGACGGGTTGGAGCCGGGGAGCTGTTTTTT.

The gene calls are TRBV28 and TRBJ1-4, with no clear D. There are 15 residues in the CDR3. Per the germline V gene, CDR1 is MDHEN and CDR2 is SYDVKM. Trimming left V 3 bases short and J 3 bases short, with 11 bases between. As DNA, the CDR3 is TGTGCCAGCAGTTTGCAGGATGTAGCTAATGAAAAACTGTTTTTT. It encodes CASSLQDVANEKLFF.

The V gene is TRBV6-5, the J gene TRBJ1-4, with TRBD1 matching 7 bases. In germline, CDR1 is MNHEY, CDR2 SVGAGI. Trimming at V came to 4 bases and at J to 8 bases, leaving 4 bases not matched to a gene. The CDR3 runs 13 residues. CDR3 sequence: CASSSQGEEKLFF. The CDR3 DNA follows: TGTGCCAGCAGTTCTCAGGGGGAAGAAAAACTGTTTTTT.

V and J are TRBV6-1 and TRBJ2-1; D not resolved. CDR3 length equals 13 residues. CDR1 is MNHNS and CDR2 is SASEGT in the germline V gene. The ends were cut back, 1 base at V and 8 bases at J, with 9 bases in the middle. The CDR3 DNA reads TGTGCCAGCAGTGAAGGAGCAAGGGATGAGCAGTTCTTC. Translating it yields CASSEGARDEQFF.

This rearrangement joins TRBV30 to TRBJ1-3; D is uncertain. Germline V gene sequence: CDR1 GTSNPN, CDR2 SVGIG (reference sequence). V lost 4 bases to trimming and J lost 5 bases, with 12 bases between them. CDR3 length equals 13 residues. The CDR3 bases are TGTGCCTGGACCCGGGCAATCAGAAACACCATATATTTT. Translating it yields CAWTRAIRNTIYF. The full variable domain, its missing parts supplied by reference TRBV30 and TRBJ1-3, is SQTIHQWPATLVQPVGSPLSLECTVEGTSNPNLYWYRQAAGRGLQLLFYSVGIGQISSEVPQNLSASRPQDRQFILSSKKLLLSDSGFYLCAWTRAIRNTIYFGEGSWLTVV.

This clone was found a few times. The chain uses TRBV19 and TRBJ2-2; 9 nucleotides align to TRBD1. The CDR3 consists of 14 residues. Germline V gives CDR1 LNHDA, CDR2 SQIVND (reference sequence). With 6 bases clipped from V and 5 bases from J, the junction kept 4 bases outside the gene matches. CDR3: CASRVGTGTGELFF. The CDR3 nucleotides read TGTGCCAGTAGGGTGGGGACAGGGACCGGGGAGCTGTTTTTT.

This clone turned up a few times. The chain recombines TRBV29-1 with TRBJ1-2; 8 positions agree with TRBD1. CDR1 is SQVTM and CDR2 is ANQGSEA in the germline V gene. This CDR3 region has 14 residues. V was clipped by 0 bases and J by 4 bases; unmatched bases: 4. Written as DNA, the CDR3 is TGCAGCGTTGAAGACAGGGACAGGAGCTATGGCTACACCTTC. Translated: CSVEDRDRSYGYTF.

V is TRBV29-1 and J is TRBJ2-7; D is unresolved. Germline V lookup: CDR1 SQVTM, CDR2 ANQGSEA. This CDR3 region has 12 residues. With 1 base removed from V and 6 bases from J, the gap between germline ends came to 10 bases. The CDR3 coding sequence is TGCAGCGTTGAAGGAGAAAGGACCGAGCAGTACTTC. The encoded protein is CSVEGERTEQYF.

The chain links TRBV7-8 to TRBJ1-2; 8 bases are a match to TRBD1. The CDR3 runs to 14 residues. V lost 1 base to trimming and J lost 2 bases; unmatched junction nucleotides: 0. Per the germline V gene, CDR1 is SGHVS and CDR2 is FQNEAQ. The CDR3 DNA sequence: TGTGCCAGCAGCTTAGGGGACAGGAACTATGGCTACACCTTC. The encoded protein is CASSLGDRNYGYTF.

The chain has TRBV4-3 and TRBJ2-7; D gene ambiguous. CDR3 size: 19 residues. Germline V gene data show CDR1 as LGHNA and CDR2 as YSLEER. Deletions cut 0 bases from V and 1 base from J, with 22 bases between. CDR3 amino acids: CASSQDLFTEPGLSYEQYF. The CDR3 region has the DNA TGCGCCAGCAGCCAAGATCTTTTTACAGAGCCAGGTTTATCCTACGAGCAGTACTTC.

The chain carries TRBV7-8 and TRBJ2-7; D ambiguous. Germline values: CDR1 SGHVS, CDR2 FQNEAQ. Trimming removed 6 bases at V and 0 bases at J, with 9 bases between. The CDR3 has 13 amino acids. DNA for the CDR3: TGTGCCAGCAGATCCGCAGGCTCCTACGAGCAGTACTTC. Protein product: CASRSAGSYEQYF.

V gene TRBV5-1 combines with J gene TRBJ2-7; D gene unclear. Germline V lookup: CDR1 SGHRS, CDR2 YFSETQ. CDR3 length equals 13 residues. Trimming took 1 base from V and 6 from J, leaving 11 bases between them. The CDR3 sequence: CASSLSGVTEQYF. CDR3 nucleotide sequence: TGCGCCAGCAGCTTGTCTGGGGTAACCGAGCAGTACTTC.

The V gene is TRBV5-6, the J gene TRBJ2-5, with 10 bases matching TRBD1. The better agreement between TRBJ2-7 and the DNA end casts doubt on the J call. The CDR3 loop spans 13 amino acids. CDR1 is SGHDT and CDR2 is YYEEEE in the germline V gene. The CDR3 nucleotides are TGTGCCAGCAGCTGGGACAGGGGTTACGAGCAGTACTTC. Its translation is CASSWDRGYEQYF.

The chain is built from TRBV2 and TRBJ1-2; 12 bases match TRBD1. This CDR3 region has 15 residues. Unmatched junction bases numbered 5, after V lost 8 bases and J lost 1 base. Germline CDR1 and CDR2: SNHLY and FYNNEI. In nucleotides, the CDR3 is TGTGCCAGCCGGGACAGGGGGCCCCTTAACTATGGCTACACCTTC. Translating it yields CASRDRGPLNYGYTF. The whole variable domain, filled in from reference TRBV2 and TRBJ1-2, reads EPEVTQTPSHQVTQMGQEVILRCVPISNHLYFYWYRQILGQKVEFLVSFYNNEISEKSEIFDDQFSVERPDGSNFTLKIRSTKLEDSAMYFCASRDRGPLNYGYTFGSGTRLTVV.

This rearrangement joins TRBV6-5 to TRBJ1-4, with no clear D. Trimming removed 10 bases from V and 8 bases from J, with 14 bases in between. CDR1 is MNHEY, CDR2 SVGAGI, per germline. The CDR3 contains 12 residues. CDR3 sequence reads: CATRTGGEKLFF. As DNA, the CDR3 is TGTGCCACCAGGACGGGTGGAGAAAAACTGTTTTTT.

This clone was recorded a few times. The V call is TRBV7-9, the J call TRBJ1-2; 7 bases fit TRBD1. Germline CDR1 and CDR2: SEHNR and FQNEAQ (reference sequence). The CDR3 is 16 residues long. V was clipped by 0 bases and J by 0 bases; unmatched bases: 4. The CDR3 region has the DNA TGTGCCAGCAGCTTAGCGTCGGGGACAGCTAACTATGGCTACACCTTC. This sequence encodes CASSLASGTANYGYTF.

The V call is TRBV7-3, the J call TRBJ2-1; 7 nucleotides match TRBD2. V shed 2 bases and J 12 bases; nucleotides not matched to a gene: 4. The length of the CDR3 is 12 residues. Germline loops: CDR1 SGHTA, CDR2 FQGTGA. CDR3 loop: CASSLGGGGQFF. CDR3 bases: TGTGCCAGCAGCTTAGGGGGGGGAGGGCAGTTCTTC. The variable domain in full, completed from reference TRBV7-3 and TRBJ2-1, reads GAGVSQTPSNKVTEKGKYVELRCDPISGHTALYWYRQSLGQGPEFLIYFQGTGAADDSGLPNDRFFAVRPEGSVSTLKIQRTERGDSAVYLCASSLGGGGQFFGPGTRLTVL.